This is a list of T cell receptor beta chains from one sample in a study of cytomegalovirus exposure and HLA in healthy donors. Here immunoSEQ multiplex PCR was the method, and the copy in TCRdb shows in-frame clones only, minus some. The sample records 130,000 or so clones, around four fifths being singletons. The specimen was PBMCs. Source of these receptors: a female donor in good health and CMV-seronegative. CDR3s include the opening cysteine and the closing phenylalanine or tryptophan. The order of the fields is J gene, clone size, V gene, D gene, CDR3 DNA, CDR3 protein. A D gene is named only where the DNA matches it firmly. Some rows mark clone size as missing; the rest say once, few, many or name a class of expanded clone.

J: TRBJ2-3; size: few; V: TRBV18; D: -; DNA: TGTGCCAGCTCATCGACTCCTAGCGCTGATACGCAGTATTTT; CDR3: CASSSTPSADTQYF
J: TRBJ2-2; size: -; V: TRBV6-1; D: -; DNA: TGTGCCAGCAGTGACAGGGTGAACACCGGGGAGCTGTTTTTT; CDR3: CASSDRVNTGELFF
J: TRBJ2-2; size: -; V: TRBV4-3; D: -; DNA: TGCGCCAGCAGCCAAGATATGCGGGGGCGACTCCATGGCACCGGGGAGCTGTTTTTT; CDR3: CASSQDMRGRLHGTGELFF
J: TRBJ1-2; size: -; V: TRBV5-6; D: -; DNA: TGTGCCAGCAGCCCCGGGGGAGGCTATGGCTACACCTTC; CDR3: CASSPGGGYGYTF
J: TRBJ2-7; size: -; V: TRBV7-6; D: -; DNA: TGTGCCAGCAGCTTAGCGCGAGCTAGCGTCGAGCAGTACTTC; CDR3: CASSLARASVEQYF
J: TRBJ2-3; size: -; V: TRBV7-2; D: -; DNA: TGTGCCAGCAGCCCCAGGGGATCGGGAACAGATACGCAGTATTTT; CDR3: CASSPRGSGTDTQYF
J: TRBJ2-3; size: -; V: TRBV6-4; D: TRBD2; DNA: TGTGCCAGCAGTGACACCCAGCGCGGGAGGACCACAGATACGCAGTATTTT; CDR3: CASSDTQRGRTTDTQYF
J: TRBJ2-7; size: -; V: TRBV4-2; D: TRBD1; DNA: TGTGCCAGCAGCCAGACAGGGGACCGGAACGAGCAGTACTTC; CDR3: CASSQTGDRNEQYF
J: TRBJ2-5; size: -; V: TRBV19; D: -; DNA: TGTGCCAGTAGTATGAGCCTAAATTTAGAGACCCAGTACTTC; CDR3: CASSMSLNLETQYF
J: TRBJ2-7; size: -; V: TRBV5-1; D: -; DNA: TGCGCCAGCAGCTTAACTGCGGCCGAGCAGTACTTC; CDR3: CASSLTAAEQYF
J: TRBJ2-3; size: -; V: TRBV5-1; D: -; DNA: TGCGCCAGCAGCTGGATGGGACACCTAACAGATACGCAGTATTTT; CDR3: CASSWMGHLTDTQYF
J: TRBJ1-1; size: few; V: TRBV4-2; D: -; DNA: TGTGCCAGCAGGGGGAGCGGGCTAGGGACTGAAGCTTTCTTT; CDR3: CASRGSGLGTEAFF
J: TRBJ2-7; size: -; V: TRBV28; D: TRBD1; DNA: TGTGCCAGCAGCACCGGGACAGGGGTCGGGCAGTACTTC; CDR3: CASSTGTGVGQYF
J: TRBJ2-1; size: -; V: TRBV10-2; D: -; DNA: TGCGCCAGCAGCCAGGGGTCCGGTGAGCAGTTCTTC; CDR3: CASSQGSGEQFF
J: TRBJ1-4; size: -; V: TRBV28; D: TRBD1; DNA: TGTGCCAGCAGTCCTGGGACAGCAAGGGAGGAAAAACTGTTTTTT; CDR3: CASSPGTAREEKLFF
J: TRBJ2-7; size: few; V: TRBV7-4; D: TRBD2; DNA: TGTGCCAGCAGCTTACCATCTTCCGGGACTAGCGGCTTC; CDR3: CASSLPSSGTSGF
J: TRBJ2-6; size: few; V: TRBV4-2; D: -; DNA: TGTGCCAGCGCAGACTCTGGGGCCAACGTCCTGACTTTC; CDR3: CASADSGANVLTF
J: TRBJ2-7; size: -; V: TRBV7-9; D: -; DNA: TGTGCCAGCAGCTTACTCCGATCGGACGAGCAGTACTTC; CDR3: CASSLLRSDEQYF
J: TRBJ1-2; size: -; V: TRBV28; D: -; DNA: TGTGCCAGCAGCAGCCCAGGACAGAGCTATGGCTACACCTTC; CDR3: CASSSPGQSYGYTF
J: TRBJ1-5; size: -; V: TRBV28; D: -; DNA: TGTGCCAGCAGTCCGACATCAGGGTATCGCAATCAGCCCCAGCATTTT; CDR3: CASSPTSGYRNQPQHF
J: TRBJ2-7; size: once; V: TRBV5-1; D: TRBD2; DNA: TGCGCCAGCACGGCGGGAGACTGGTACGAGCAGTACTTC; CDR3: CASTAGDWYEQYF
J: TRBJ1-4; size: -; V: TRBV11-2; D: -; DNA: TGTGCCAGCAGCATGGGGGCCACTAATGAAAAACTGTTTTTT; CDR3: CASSMGATNEKLFF
J: TRBJ2-5; size: few; V: TRBV5-4; D: TRBD2; DNA: TGTGCCAGCAGCTTTACGGGAGGAGAGACCCAGTACTTC; CDR3: CASSFTGGETQYF
J: TRBJ2-3; size: -; V: TRBV5-5; D: -; DNA: TGTGCCAGCACAAGAGGCACAGATACGCAGTATTTT; CDR3: CASTRGTDTQYF
J: TRBJ2-2; size: -; V: TRBV5-1; D: TRBD1; DNA: TGCGCCAGCAGCCCCCCAGGGACAGGGAACACCGGGGAGCTGTTTTTT; CDR3: CASSPPGTGNTGELFF
J: TRBJ2-7; size: -; V: TRBV7-8; D: TRBD2; DNA: TGTGCCAGCAGCGCTATCCTAAGCGGGAGTGCCGAGCAGTACTTC; CDR3: CASSAILSGSAEQYF
J: TRBJ1-2; size: -; V: TRBV28; D: TRBD1; DNA: TGTGCCAGCAGTTTGGGGACAGATGGCTACACCTTC; CDR3: CASSLGTDGYTF
J: TRBJ2-2; size: -; V: TRBV10-3; D: TRBD2; DNA: TGTGCCATCAGTGATGGGGCGGGAGACACCGGGGAGCTGTTTTTT; CDR3: CAISDGAGDTGELFF
J: TRBJ2-7; size: -; V: TRBV7-2; D: TRBD2; DNA: TGTGCCAGCAGCTTAGCCCCGGGACTAGCAGCTTACGAGCAGTACTTC; CDR3: CASSLAPGLAAYEQYF
J: TRBJ2-3; size: -; V: TRBV6-5; D: TRBD2; DNA: TGTGCCAGACAGCGGGAGTGCGCAGATACGCAGTATTTT; CDR3: CARQRECADTQYF
J: TRBJ2-1; size: few; V: TRBV19; D: -; DNA: TGTGCCAGTAGTATGACAGGCTACAATGAGCAGTTCTTC; CDR3: CASSMTGYNEQFF
J: TRBJ1-1; size: -; V: TRBV5-1; D: -; DNA: TGCGCCAGCAGCGCAGACAGAGACACTGAAGCTTTCTTT; CDR3: CASSADRDTEAFF
J: TRBJ1-4; size: -; V: TRBV28; D: TRBD1; DNA: TGTGCCAGCACCCCGGGGGACAGAGGCGAAAAACTGTTTTTT; CDR3: CASTPGDRGEKLFF
J: TRBJ1-1; size: -; V: TRBV19; D: TRBD1; DNA: TGTGCCAGTAGTATGGGCGGGACAGGGACGGACACTGAAGCTTTCTTT; CDR3: CASSMGGTGTDTEAFF
J: TRBJ2-5; size: -; V: TRBV11-3; D: -; DNA: TGTGCCAGCAGCGCCGGAGGGACCCAGTACTTC; CDR3: CASSAGGTQYF
J: TRBJ1-5; size: few; V: TRBV7-6; D: -; DNA: TGTGCCAGCAGCTCCCCTGGCAGGGCAGTAAGCAATCAGCCCCAGCATTTT; CDR3: CASSSPGRAVSNQPQHF